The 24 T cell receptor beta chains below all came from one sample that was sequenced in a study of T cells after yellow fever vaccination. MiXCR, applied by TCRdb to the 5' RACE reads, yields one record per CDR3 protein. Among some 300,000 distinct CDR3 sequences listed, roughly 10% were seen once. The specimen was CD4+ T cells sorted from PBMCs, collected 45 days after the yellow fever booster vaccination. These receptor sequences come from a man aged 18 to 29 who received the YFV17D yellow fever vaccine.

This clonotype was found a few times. DNA for the CDR3: TGTGCCAGCACCCCGGGACAGGGGACTTACGAGCAGTACGTC. The encoded protein is CASTPGQGTYEQYV. V is TRBV6-6 and J is TRBJ2-7; 10 positions match TRBD1. Germline CDR1 MNHNY, CDR2 SVGAGI (reference sequence). V was pared by 7 bases and J by 4 bases, with 7 bases of the junction left unmatched. The CDR3 has 14 residues.

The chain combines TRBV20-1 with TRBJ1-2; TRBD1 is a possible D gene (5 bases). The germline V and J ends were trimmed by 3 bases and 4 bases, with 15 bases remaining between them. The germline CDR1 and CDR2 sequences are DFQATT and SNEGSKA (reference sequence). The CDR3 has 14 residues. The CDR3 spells CSARAQDTSYGYTF. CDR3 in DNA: TGCAGTGCTAGGGCCCAGGACACCAGCTATGGCTACACCTTC.

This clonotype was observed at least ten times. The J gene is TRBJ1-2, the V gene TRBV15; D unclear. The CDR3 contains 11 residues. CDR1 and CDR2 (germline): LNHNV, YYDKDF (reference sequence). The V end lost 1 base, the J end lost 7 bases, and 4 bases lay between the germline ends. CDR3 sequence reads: CATSRGGGYTF. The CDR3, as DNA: TGTGCCACCAGCAGAGGGGGTGGCTACACCTTC.

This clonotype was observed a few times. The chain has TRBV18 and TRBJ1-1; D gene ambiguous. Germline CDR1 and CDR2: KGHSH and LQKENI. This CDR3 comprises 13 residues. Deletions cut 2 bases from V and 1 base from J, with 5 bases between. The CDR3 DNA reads TGTGCCAGCTCACCATCGTCGAACACTGAAGCTTTCTTT. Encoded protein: CASSPSSNTEAFF.

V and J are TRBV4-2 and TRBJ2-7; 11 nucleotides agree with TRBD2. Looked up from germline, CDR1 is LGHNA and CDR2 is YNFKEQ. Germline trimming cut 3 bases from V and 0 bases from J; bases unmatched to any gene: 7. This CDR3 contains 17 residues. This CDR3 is CASSQGLAGGYSYEQYF. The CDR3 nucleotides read TGTGCCAGCAGCCAGGGGCTAGCGGGGGGCTACTCCTACGAGCAGTACTTC.

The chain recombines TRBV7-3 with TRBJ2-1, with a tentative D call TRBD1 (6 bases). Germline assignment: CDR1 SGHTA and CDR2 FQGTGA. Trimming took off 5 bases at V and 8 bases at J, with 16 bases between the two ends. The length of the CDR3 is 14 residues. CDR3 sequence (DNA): TGTGCCAGCAGCGAAGGACAGCGAGAGGATGAGCAGTTCTTC. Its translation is CASSEGQREDEQFF.

In DNA form, the CDR3 reads TGTGCCAGCAGCTTGGACGCCCCCGGGGTCGATGAAAAACTGTTTTTT. It specifies CASSLDAPGVDEKLFF. This sequence joins TRBV5-4 and TRBJ1-4; no clear D. Per the germline V gene, CDR1 is SGHNT and CDR2 is YYREEE (reference sequence). This CDR3 has 16 amino acids. Between the trimmed V and J ends, which lost 0 bases and 6 bases, there was a span of 15 bases.

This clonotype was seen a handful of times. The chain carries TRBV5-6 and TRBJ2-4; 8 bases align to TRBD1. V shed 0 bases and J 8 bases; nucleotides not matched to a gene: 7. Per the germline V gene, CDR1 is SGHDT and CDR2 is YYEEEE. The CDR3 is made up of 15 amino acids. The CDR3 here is CASSLAGQGAHIQYF. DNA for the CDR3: TGTGCCAGCAGCTTGGCCGGGCAGGGGGCTCACATTCAGTACTTC. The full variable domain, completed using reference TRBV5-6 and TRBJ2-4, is DAGVTQSPTHLIKTRGQQVTLRCSPKSGHDTVSWYQQALGQGPQFIFQYYEEEERQRGNFPDRFSGHQFPNYSSELNVNALLLGDSALYLCASSLAGQGAHIQYFGAGTRLSVL.

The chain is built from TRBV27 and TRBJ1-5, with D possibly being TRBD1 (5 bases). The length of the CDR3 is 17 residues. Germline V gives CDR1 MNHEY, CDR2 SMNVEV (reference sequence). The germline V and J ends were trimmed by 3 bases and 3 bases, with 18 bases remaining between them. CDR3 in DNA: TGTGCCAGCAGTTTCTCGGTTCGGGGCAGGGCCAATCAGCCCCAGCATTTT. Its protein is CASSFSVRGRANQPQHF.

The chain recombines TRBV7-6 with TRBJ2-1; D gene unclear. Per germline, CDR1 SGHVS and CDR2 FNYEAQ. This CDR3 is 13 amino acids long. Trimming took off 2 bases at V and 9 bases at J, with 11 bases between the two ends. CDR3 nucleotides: TGTGCCAGCAGCTTAATAACAGCAGGTGAGCAGTTCTTC. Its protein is CASSLITAGEQFF.

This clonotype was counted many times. For the CDR3, the DNA is TGTGCCAGCAGTACCCTCCGCGGACAGGGTGAGAACACTGAAGCTTTCTTT. Translation gives CASSTLRGQGENTEAFF. The V call is TRBV6-2 or TRBV6-3, the J call TRBJ1-1, with 8 bases aligning to TRBD1. This CDR3 contains 17 residues. Germline V lookup: CDR1 MNHEY, CDR2 SVGEGT. V lost 5 bases, J lost 1 base, and 12 bases stayed unmatched.

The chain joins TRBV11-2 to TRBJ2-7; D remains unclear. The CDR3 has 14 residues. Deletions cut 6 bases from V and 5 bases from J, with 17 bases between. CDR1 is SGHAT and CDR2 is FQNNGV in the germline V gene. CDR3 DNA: TGTGCCAGCAGTCCGCGGAAGCCGGTCGACGAGCAGTACTTC. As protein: CASSPRKPVDEQYF.

The CDR3 reads CASSLGSRGRTGELFF. In nucleotides, the CDR3 is TGCGCCAGCAGCTTGGGGAGCAGGGGGCGTACCGGGGAGCTGTTTTTT. The V call is TRBV5-1, the J call TRBJ2-2, with 8 bases that match TRBD1. The CDR3 has 16 residues. The germline V gene has CDR1 SGHRS and CDR2 YFSETQ. With V trimmed by 0 bases and J by 5 bases, 6 bases remained unmatched.

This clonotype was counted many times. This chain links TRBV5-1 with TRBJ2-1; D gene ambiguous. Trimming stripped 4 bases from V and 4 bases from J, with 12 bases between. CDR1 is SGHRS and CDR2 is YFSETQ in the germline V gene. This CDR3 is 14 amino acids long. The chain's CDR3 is CASSLEIPYNEQFF. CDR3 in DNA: TGCGCCAGCAGCCTTGAGATACCTTACAATGAGCAGTTCTTC.

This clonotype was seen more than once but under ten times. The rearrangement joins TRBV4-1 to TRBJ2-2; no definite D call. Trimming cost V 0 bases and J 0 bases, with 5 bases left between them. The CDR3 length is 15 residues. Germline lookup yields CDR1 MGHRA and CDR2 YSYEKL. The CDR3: CASSQEATNTGELFF. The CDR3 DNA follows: TGCGCCAGCAGCCAAGAGGCGACGAACACCGGGGAGCTGTTTTTT.

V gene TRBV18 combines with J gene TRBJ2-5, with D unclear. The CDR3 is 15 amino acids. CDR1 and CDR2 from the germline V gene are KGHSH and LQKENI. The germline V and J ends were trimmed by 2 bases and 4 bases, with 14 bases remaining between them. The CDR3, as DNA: TGTGCCAGCTCACCATTGCCTGGATTCGGAGAGACCCAGTACTTC. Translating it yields CASSPLPGFGETQYF.

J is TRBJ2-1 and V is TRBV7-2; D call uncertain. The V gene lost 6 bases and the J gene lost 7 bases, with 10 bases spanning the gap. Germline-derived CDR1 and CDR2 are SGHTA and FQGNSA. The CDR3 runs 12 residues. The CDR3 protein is CASSRNRNEQFF. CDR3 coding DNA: TGTGCCAGCAGTCGAAACCGAAATGAGCAGTTCTTC.

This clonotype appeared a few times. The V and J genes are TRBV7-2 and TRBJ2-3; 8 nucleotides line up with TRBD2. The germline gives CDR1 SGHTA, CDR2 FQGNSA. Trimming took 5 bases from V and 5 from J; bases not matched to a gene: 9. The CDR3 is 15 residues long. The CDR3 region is CASSISGVDKDTQYF. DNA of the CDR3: TGTGCCAGCAGCATTAGCGGGGTGGATAAAGATACGCAGTATTTT.

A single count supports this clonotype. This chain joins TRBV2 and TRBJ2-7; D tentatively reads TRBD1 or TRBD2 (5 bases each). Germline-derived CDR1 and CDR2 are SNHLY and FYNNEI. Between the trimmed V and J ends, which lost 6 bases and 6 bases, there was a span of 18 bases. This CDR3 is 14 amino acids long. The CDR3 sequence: CASRGDQGAVEQYF. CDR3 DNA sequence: TGTGCCAGCAGGGGCGATCAGGGAGCGGTCGAGCAGTACTTC. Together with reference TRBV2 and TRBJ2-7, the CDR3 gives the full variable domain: EPEVTQTPSHQVTQMGQEVILRCVPISNHLYFYWYRQILGQKVEFLVSFYNNEISEKSEIFDDQFSVERPDGSNFTLKIRSTKLEDSAMYFCASRGDQGAVEQYFGPGTRLTVT.

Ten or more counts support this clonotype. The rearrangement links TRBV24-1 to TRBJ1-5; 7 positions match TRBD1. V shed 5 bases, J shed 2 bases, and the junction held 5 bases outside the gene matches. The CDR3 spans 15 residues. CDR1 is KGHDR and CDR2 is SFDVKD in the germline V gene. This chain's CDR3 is CATSGTGVGNQPQHF. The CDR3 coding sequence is TGTGCCACCAGTGGGACAGGCGTCGGCAATCAGCCCCAGCATTTT.

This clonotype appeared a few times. The CDR3 DNA is TGTGCCACCAGCAGACCTACTAGCGGGGAATACGAGCAGTACTTC. Its translation is CATSRPTSGEYEQYF. The V and J genes are TRBV15 and TRBJ2-7, with TRBD2 identical over 10 bases. The V gene end was trimmed by 2 bases and the J gene end by 4 bases; junction bases not matched to a gene: 5. Germline CDR1 reads LNHNV; CDR2 reads YYDKDF (reference sequence). The CDR3 contains 15 residues.

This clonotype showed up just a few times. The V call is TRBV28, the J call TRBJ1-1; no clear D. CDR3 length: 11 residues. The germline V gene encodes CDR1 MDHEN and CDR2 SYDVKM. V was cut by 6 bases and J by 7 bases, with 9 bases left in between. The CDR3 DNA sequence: TGTGCCAGCAGCTACAAAGATGAAGCTTTCTTT. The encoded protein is CASSYKDEAFF.

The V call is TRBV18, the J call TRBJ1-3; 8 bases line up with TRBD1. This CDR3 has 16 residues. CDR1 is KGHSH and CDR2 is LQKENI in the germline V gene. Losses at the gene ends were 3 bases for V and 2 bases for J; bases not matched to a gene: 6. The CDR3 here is CASSPSTTGAGNTIYF. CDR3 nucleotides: TGTGCCAGCTCACCGTCAACGACAGGGGCTGGAAACACCATATATTTT.

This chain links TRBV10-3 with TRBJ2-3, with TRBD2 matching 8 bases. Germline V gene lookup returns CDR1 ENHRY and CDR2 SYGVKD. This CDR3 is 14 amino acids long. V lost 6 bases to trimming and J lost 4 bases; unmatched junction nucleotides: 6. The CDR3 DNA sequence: TGTGCCATCAGAGGCGGAGCGGGGGCAGATACGCAGTATTTT. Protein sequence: CAIRGGAGADTQYF.